A single sample gave rise to the 24 T cell receptor beta chains below, sequenced in a study of blood T cell repertoires in COVID-19. TCRdb's copy holds only in-frame clones and misses some; the assay was immunoSEQ multiplex PCR. The data hold about 260,000 clones, with 80% to 90% observed a single time. Sequencing was performed on peripheral blood. Receptor source: a woman in her 70s with COVID-19, enrolled during active disease.

The J gene is TRBJ2-1, the V gene TRBV7-3; possibly TRBD2 for D (6 bases). CDR1 and CDR2 from the germline V gene are SGHTA and FQGTGA. The CDR3 totals 16 residues. With 2 bases removed from V and 4 bases from J, the gap between germline ends came to 15 bases. This CDR3 is CASSLLVSGGYNEQFF. In nucleotides, the CDR3 is TGTGCCAGCAGCTTACTCGTTAGCGGAGGGTACAATGAGCAGTTCTTC.

The chain employs TRBV19 and TRBJ1-2; TRBD1 matches 7 bases. Per the germline V gene, CDR1 is LNHDA and CDR2 is SQIVND (reference sequence). Trimming at V came to 7 bases and at J to 2 bases, leaving 4 bases not matched to a gene. The CDR3 is made up of 13 amino acids. CDR3 DNA: TGTGCCAGTAACATGGGACAGAACTATGGCTACACCTTC. It translates to CASNMGQNYGYTF.

The chain employs TRBV28 and TRBJ1-1; D is uncertain. V was clipped by 1 base and J by 0 bases, with 6 bases between them. CDR1 MDHEN and CDR2 SYDVKM come from the germline V gene. The CDR3 length is 14 residues. CDR3 in DNA: TGTGCCAGCAGTTTATCCCCGGTGAACACTGAAGCTTTCTTT. As protein: CASSLSPVNTEAFF.

The chain combines TRBV24-1 with TRBJ2-3, with D maybe TRBD1 (5 bases). With 4 bases removed from V and 4 bases from J, the gap between germline ends came to 11 bases. This CDR3 contains 14 residues. In germline, CDR1 is KGHDR, CDR2 SFDVKD. The CDR3 nucleotides read TGTGCCACCAGTGAGACGGACAAGCCAGATACGCAGTATTTT. Protein sequence: CATSETDKPDTQYF.

This chain connects TRBV29-1 to TRBJ2-3, with 11 nucleotides matching TRBD2. J was trimmed by 4 bases and V by 5 bases; bases with no gene match: 8. Germline values: CDR1 SQVTM, CDR2 ANQGSEA. There are 15 residues in the CDR3. The CDR3 region is CSVQITSGSPDTQYF. The CDR3 DNA follows: TGCAGCGTTCAAATTACTAGCGGGAGCCCAGATACGCAGTATTTT.

The chain recombines TRBV30 with TRBJ2-3, with 8 bases that match TRBD2. Per the germline V gene, CDR1 is GTSNPN and CDR2 is SVGIG (reference sequence). The CDR3 has 18 amino acids. J was trimmed by 0 bases and V by 3 bases; bases with no gene match: 14. The CDR3 sequence: CAWRPPGLVSVSTDTQYF. In DNA, the CDR3 is TGTGCCTGGAGACCTCCGGGACTAGTATCGGTGAGCACAGATACGCAGTATTTT.

This clone was picked up one time. This rearrangement joins TRBV20-1 to TRBJ2-7; D may be TRBD1 (6 bases). V shed 3 bases and J shed 3 bases, with 15 bases lying between them. The CDR3 runs 14 residues. Germline values: CDR1 DFQATT, CDR2 SNEGSKA (reference sequence). CDR3 in DNA: TGCAGTGCTAGTCAACTGGGCAGGGGCTACGAGCAGTACTTC. As protein: CSASQLGRGYEQYF.

The sample holds one count of this clone. The chain recombines TRBV19 with TRBJ2-7; 8 nucleotides match TRBD2. Germline V gene data show CDR1 as LNHDA and CDR2 as SQIVND (reference sequence). The CDR3 is made up of 15 amino acids. With 5 bases clipped from V and 2 bases from J, the junction kept 8 bases outside the gene matches. The CDR3: CASSDSGKGPYEQYF. CDR3 nucleotides: TGTGCCAGTAGTGATAGCGGGAAGGGACCCTACGAGCAGTACTTC.

V is TRBV3-1 (or the pseudogene TRBV3-2) and J is TRBJ2-3, with 11 nucleotides matching TRBD2. This CDR3 is built from 16 residues. The junction had 4 bases not matched to a gene; V was cut back by 4 bases and J by 1 base. The germline CDR1 and CDR2 sequences are LGHDT and YNNKEL (reference sequence). The CDR3 nucleotides read TGTGCCAGCAGCCTGGGACTAGCGGCGGGCACAGATACGCAGTATTTT. Translated, it gives CASSLGLAAGTDTQYF.

The chain is built from TRBV11-2 and TRBJ2-3; D perhaps matches TRBD1 (5 bases). The length of the CDR3 is 13 residues. Deletions cut 5 bases from V and 9 bases from J, with 15 bases between. The V gene's germline CDR1 is SGHAT and CDR2 FQNNGV. As DNA, the CDR3 is TGTGCCAGCAGCCCCCGAAACGCAGGGACGCAGTATTTT. Translating it yields CASSPRNAGTQYF.

The V gene is TRBV7-9, the J gene TRBJ1-3, with D possibly matching TRBD1 (6 bases). V dropped 3 bases and J dropped 0 bases, with 9 bases sitting between them. The CDR3 runs to 15 residues. Germline V lookup: CDR1 SEHNR, CDR2 FQNEAQ (reference sequence). The CDR3 DNA sequence: TGTGCCAGCAGCTTTGACAGGCTCTCTGGAAACACCATATATTTT. It codes for CASSFDRLSGNTIYF. The full variable domain, its missing parts supplied by reference TRBV7-9 and TRBJ1-3, is DTGVSQNPRHKITKRGQNVTFRCDPISEHNRLYWYRQTLGQGPEFLTYFQNEAQLEKSRLLSDRFSAERPKGSFSTLEIQRTEQGDSAMYLCASSFDRLSGNTIYFGEGSWLTVV.

The V and J genes are TRBV4-1 and TRBJ1-3; 8 nucleotides match TRBD1. V lost 4 bases and J lost 3; bases outside the gene matches: 2. From germline, CDR1 is MGHRA and CDR2 YSYEKL. The CDR3 runs 14 residues. CDR3 sequence: CASSPRGLGNTIYF. The CDR3 DNA sequence: TGCGCCAGCAGCCCCAGGGGGCTTGGAAACACCATATATTTT.

The chain joins TRBV21-1 to TRBJ2-7; the table gives TRBD1 as D, unverified against the DNA. TRBV21-1 is described as a pseudogene. The CDR3 consists of 17 residues. The CDR3 here is CASSAVRGFTSSYEQYF. The CDR3 DNA reads TGTGCCAGCAGCGCGGTTAGGGGTTTCACGAGCTCCTACGAGCAGTACTTC.

The V gene is TRBV2, the J gene TRBJ2-2, with 9 nucleotides matching TRBD1. The CDR3 loop spans 20 amino acids. J lost 5 bases, V lost 6 bases, and 22 bases had no gene match. CDR1 is SNHLY, CDR2 FYNNEI, per germline. The CDR3 region has the DNA TGTGCCAGCAGCGCCGGGACAGGGTGGGTCCTGCGGGGCGGGACCGGGGAGCTGTTTTTT. The encoded protein is CASSAGTGWVLRGGTGELFF. The entire variable domain, with the rest obtained from reference TRBV2 and TRBJ2-2, is as follows: EPEVTQTPSHQVTQMGQEVILRCVPISNHLYFYWYRQILGQKVEFLVSFYNNEISEKSEIFDDQFSVERPDGSNFTLKIRSTKLEDSAMYFCASSAGTGWVLRGGTGELFFGEGSRLTVL.

The rearrangement links TRBV2 to TRBJ1-4; D is ambiguous. The CDR3 spans 16 residues. Trimming shortened V by 6 bases and J by 3 bases, and 17 bases separated the two germline ends. Germline V lookup: CDR1 SNHLY, CDR2 FYNNEI. The CDR3 sequence: CASRLRVGIANEKLFF. Here the CDR3 DNA reads TGTGCCAGCAGATTAAGGGTCGGGATAGCTAATGAAAAACTGTTTTTT. Variable domain in full (rest from reference TRBV2 and TRBJ1-4): EPEVTQTPSHQVTQMGQEVILRCVPISNHLYFYWYRQILGQKVEFLVSFYNNEISEKSEIFDDQFSVERPDGSNFTLKIRSTKLEDSAMYFCASRLRVGIANEKLFFGSGTQLSVL.

The chain carries TRBV27 and TRBJ1-4; 12 bases match TRBD1. This CDR3 spans 15 amino acids. CDR1 MNHEY and CDR2 SMNVEV come from the germline V gene (reference sequence). J gave up 6 bases and V 8 bases, and 7 bases lay outside the gene matches. The CDR3 protein is CASGTGGATDEKLFF. In nucleotides, the CDR3 is TGTGCCAGCGGGACAGGGGGCGCGACTGATGAAAAACTGTTTTTT.

The V call is TRBV20-1, the J call TRBJ2-1; possibly TRBD1 for D (5 bases). This CDR3 spans 14 amino acids. Trimming stripped 6 bases from V and 6 bases from J, with 18 bases between. Germline V gene lookup returns CDR1 DFQATT and CDR2 SNEGSKA (reference sequence). The CDR3 DNA reads as TGCAGTGCCAGTCAGGGTCCGATGCGCAATGAGCAGTTCTTC. Protein product: CSASQGPMRNEQFF.

V and J are TRBV6-5 and TRBJ1-1, with TRBD1 as a possible D gene (6 bases). The CDR3 is 14 residues long. Germline lookup yields CDR1 MNHEY and CDR2 SVGAGI. V gave up 6 bases and J gave up 4 bases, with 15 bases separating them. Here the CDR3 DNA reads TGTGCCAGCAGCAAAGGGGGGGATCCCACTGAAGCTTTCTTT. Its protein product is CASSKGGDPTEAFF.

The chain is built from TRBV28 and TRBJ1-4; the D gene is possibly TRBD1 (6 bases). The CDR3 covers 15 residues. From germline, CDR1 is MDHEN and CDR2 SYDVKM. Trimming stripped 6 bases from V and 7 bases from J, with 18 bases between. CDR3: CASSSPGGALEKLFF. CDR3 DNA sequence: TGTGCCAGCAGCTCCCCCGGGGGGGCGCTTGAAAAACTGTTTTTT. The full variable domain, its missing parts supplied by reference TRBV28 and TRBJ1-4, is DVKVTQSSRYLVKRTGEKVFLECVQDMDHENMFWYRQDPGLGLRLIYFSYDVKMKEKGDIPEGYSVSREKKERFSLILESASTNQTSMYLCASSSPGGALEKLFFGSGTQLSVL.

V usage is TRBV5-4 and J usage is TRBJ2-5, with D perhaps matching TRBD2 (6 bases). Germline lookup yields CDR1 SGHNT and CDR2 YYREEE (reference sequence). V lost 2 bases and J 5 bases, leaving 13 bases between the germline ends. The CDR3 loop spans 14 amino acids. The CDR3 region has the DNA TGTGCCAGCAGCTTAACGGGAGTGGGTGAGACCCAGTACTTC. This translates into CASSLTGVGETQYF.

This chain uses TRBV19 with TRBJ2-5; weak D call: TRBD2 (6 bases). V lost 4 bases, J lost 2 bases, and 14 bases lay in between. The CDR3 is 15 residues long. Per germline, CDR1 LNHDA and CDR2 SQIVND (reference sequence). The CDR3 nucleotides are TGTGCCAGTAGTACCGGAGGGACTTTGCAAGAGACCCAGTACTTC. Amino acid sequence: CASSTGGTLQETQYF.

The V call is TRBV2, the J call TRBJ1-1; 9 nucleotides agree with TRBD1. V shed 2 bases and J 5 bases; nucleotides not matched to a gene: 3. The CDR3 contains 14 residues. Germline assignment: CDR1 SNHLY and CDR2 FYNNEI. This CDR3 is CASSESGTGTEAFF. The CDR3 bases are TGTGCCAGCAGTGAATCGGGGACAGGGACTGAAGCTTTCTTT.

The chain recombines TRBV4-2 with TRBJ2-1; no reliable D call. Germline CDR1 LGHNA, CDR2 YNFKEQ. The V end lost 0 bases, the J end lost 0 bases, and 12 bases lay between the germline ends. This CDR3 region has 17 residues. CDR3 nucleotide sequence: TGTGCCAGCAGCCAAGATCCCAGCGCAAGCTCCTACAATGAGCAGTTCTTC. Its translation: CASSQDPSASSYNEQFF.

This clone has a handful of counts. The chain couples TRBV30 to TRBJ2-7, with D unclear. The CDR3 runs 12 residues. V dropped 3 bases and J dropped 6 bases, with 12 bases sitting between them. CDR1 is GTSNPN, CDR2 SVGIG, per germline (reference sequence). CDR3 protein: CAWSPLYSEQYF. Here the CDR3 DNA reads TGTGCCTGGAGCCCCCTATATTCCGAGCAGTACTTC.